The entry below describes one T cell receptor (beta chain). The antigen it recognizes is unknown. No clone much larger than this one lies a single base away; base qualities are absent. The junction shows trimming of 7 bases on V and 0 bases on J, and the gene matches do not reach 5 bases of it. CDR1 and CDR2 (SNHLY, FYNNEI) derive from the germline V gene. The CDR3 starts with the cysteine, ends with the phenylalanine, and has 14 residues. Kept here is only the CDR3 DNA, which spans 42 bases and is read in frame from base 1. This sample is part of a study of PD-1 blockade in classical Hodgkin lymphoma (dated by TCRdb to 2018 to 2020). For the wider study: Nivolumab dosing was 3 mg/kg intravenously every 2 weeks, continuing until either disease progression or unacceptable toxicity. The study used CyTOF and TCR beta sequencing to define a peripheral blood immune signature of response to PD-1 blockade in classical Hodgkin lymphoma. Findings and caveats that apply to the study as a whole: Baseline TCR diversity was reported to be lower in newly diagnosed patients than in healthy donors and to be lower still in relapsed/refractory patients. The study was restricted to a single clinical trial cohort, and the causes of repertoire differences, possibly disease activity or prior therapy, were left undefined. Lower diversity was seen in patients whose nivolumab began less than 1 year after ASCT, and these patients were left out of later analyses so that immune reconstitution would not confound the results. Trial patients with a complete response had baseline diversity similar to that of newly diagnosed patients, while partial responders and progressors had significantly lower diversity. By C4D1, a significant rise was seen in CD4+ TCR diversity but not in CD8+ TCR diversity (p=0.0027 vs p=0.16), and the rise was most apparent among complete responders (p=0.02).

The Qiagen DNeasy kit was used to extract genomic DNA both from unsorted PBMCs and from the negatively selected CD4+ and CD8+ fractions. Using primers that anneal to V and J segments, immunoSEQ multiplex PCR amplified the TCR beta CDR3 regions. A synthetic immune receptor repertoire was used to minimize amplification bias, and any residual bias was removed computationally once sequencing was done. From the authors' description of their analysis: Custom Python scripts were used to quantify repertoire diversity as the Shannon entropy index. Unsorted, CD4+ and CD8+ repertoires were analyzed separately, except in combined analyses where CD4+ and CD8+ sequences were merged in silico. Clonal expansion was defined as at least a 2-fold frequency increase after treatment relative to C1D1, with a pseudocount of 0.5 for undetected baseline clones. Singleton clones were defined as clones with 0 or 1 copy at C1D1, and non-singleton clones were defined as clones with 2 or more copies. By matching protein sequences in sorted samples from the same patient, clones expanded in unsorted samples were annotated as CD4+, CD8+ or unknown. Wilcoxon tests on paired samples were used to test diversity changes from C1D1 to C4D1. TCRdb re-hosts the immuneACCESS table, in-frame sequences only. Its copies lack some clones; in the studies checked, an unresolved V gene accounts for under half of them, and the cause for the rest is not known. The V and J calls and clone size come from that table; D and trimming were worked out from the DNA. Within this sample are about 54,000 clones, with 85% to 95% of them counted one time only. In total, the top ten clones hold roughly 10% of the sample.

The sample's time point label, in plain terms: cycle 2 day 1 (C2D1) of nivolumab. All trial patients had relapsed after autologous stem cell transplantation, with cohorts A, B and C differing in prior brentuximab vedotin exposure. The trial cohort was composed of about 60 patients with relapsed/refractory classical Hodgkin lymphoma, for whom complete response, partial response or progressive disease was recorded as best overall response. In the multi-cohort phase II CheckMate 205 trial, trial patients received single-agent nivolumab. An independent review committee assessed best overall response using the 2007 International Working Group response criteria. Trial PBMCs were collected just before the start of nivolumab (C1D1) and during therapy at cycle 2 day 1 and cycle 4 day 1. Peripheral blood was collected in 8 mL Vacutainer Cell Preparation Tubes, from which PBMCs were isolated by centrifugation and then cryopreserved.

The TCR originated in a human donor with classical Hodgkin lymphoma. The sequence is built from TRBV2 and TRBJ2-7; TRBD2 agrees with 8 junctional bases. Here the sequenced sample was peripheral blood mononuclear cells (PBMCs), taken before the second cycle of nivolumab. The sequence in DNA is TGTGCCAGCATGGAGCGGGAGAGCTCCTACGAGCAGTACTTC. Protein translation: CASMERESSYEQYF. Supplemented by the reference TRBV2 and TRBJ2-7 proteins around the CDR3, the complete variable domain is EPEVTQTPSHQVTQMGQEVILRCVPISNHLYFYWYRQILGQKVEFLVSFYNNEISEKSEIFDDQFSVERPDGSNFTLKIRSTKLEDSAMYFCASMERESSYEQYFGPGTRLTVT.